The rows below give T cell receptor beta chains drawn from one sample of a study of hypomethylating agent response in myelodysplastic syndrome. Only in-frame clones appear in the TCRdb table, and some are missing; sequencing was by immunoSEQ multiplex PCR. The data contain under 3,500 clones, less than 90% of them singletons. The sample here was bone marrow, taken before or after starting hypomethylating agent treatment for myelodysplastic syndrome (not recorded which). Every receptor here comes from a human donor with myelodysplastic syndrome. The CDR3 runs from the conserved cysteine through the conserved F or W. Part of the rows lack a size; the others show once, few, many or a class for expanded clones.

TRBJ2-7 | TRBV6-5 | 15 | NA | CASSYRAGKAYEQYF
TRBJ2-2 | TRBV19 | 16 | NA | CASSATGTGNTGELFF
TRBJ2-7 | TRBV28 | 11 | NA | CASSLWDEQYF
TRBJ1-6 | TRBV2 | 14 | NA | CASSVALSNSPLHF
TRBJ1-4 | TRBV9 | 16 | NA | CASSPQGGEGREKLFF
TRBJ2-1 | TRBV7-9 | 16 | once | CASSLFTGGPGVEQFF
TRBJ2-7 | TRBV2 | 14 | NA | CASGGGGGNYEQYF
TRBJ1-4 | TRBV7-2 | 12 | NA | CASSLVDEKLFF
TRBJ2-2 | TRBV19 | 13 | NA | CASAITGAGELFF
TRBJ2-3 | TRBV6-5 | 16 | NA | CASSHSGLVDPDTQYF
TRBJ2-3 | TRBV9 | 14 | NA | CASSPGGGPDTQYF
TRBJ2-2 | TRBV11-2 | 16 | NA | CASSARLAGSTRELFF
TRBJ1-1 | TRBV6-1 | 15 | NA | CASSDYYQGYTEAFF
TRBJ2-2 | TRBV1 | 16 | NA | CTSSQIRQGQTGELFF
TRBJ1-1 | TRBV5-8 | 13 | NA | CASSQPSNTEAFF
TRBJ2-7 | TRBV21-1 | 18 | once | CASSKRGGQRMSSYEQYF
TRBJ2-1 | TRBV11-2 | 15 | NA | CASSFRAGGQVEQFF
TRBJ2-3 | TRBV13 | 15 | NA | CASSVLAGATDTQYF
TRBJ1-1 | TRBV6-6 | 11 | NA | CASSVQGWAFF
TRBJ1-1 | TRBV15 | 13 | NA | CATSIRMNTEAFF
TRBJ2-2 | TRBV11-2 | 12 | NA | CASSARTGGLFF
TRBJ1-2 | TRBV28 | 13 | few | CASTLRAGYGYTF
TRBJ2-1 | TRBV7-3 | 15 | NA | CASSLSGGSGDEQFF
TRBJ2-1 | TRBV29-1 | 15 | NA | CSVMLGQGLLLLQFF
TRBJ2-6 | TRBV2 | 14 | NA | CASIGGSGANVLTF
TRBJ2-3 | TRBV27 | 13 | NA | CASSHNGADTQYF
TRBJ2-7 | TRBV7-8 | 16 | NA | CASSFGTSGLPGEQYF
TRBJ2-5 | TRBV19 | 13 | NA | CASRPRVGETQYF
TRBJ2-4 | TRBV7-2 | 13 | NA | CASSLDPQNIQYF
NA | TRBV5-1 | 15 | NA | CASSTTGQGRYEQYF
TRBJ2-2 | TRBV9 | 14 | NA | CASSVGDGVGELFF
TRBJ2-7 | TRBV5-4 | 15 | once | CASSLGQGPPYEQYF
TRBJ2-2 | TRBV6-5 | 12 | NA | CASRPSRGELFF
TRBJ2-1 | TRBV15 | 12 | NA | CATSGTGNEQFF
TRBJ2-7 | TRBV21-1 | 17 | NA | CASSKVRDRGSTYEQYF
TRBJ1-1 | TRBV6-5 | 15 | NA | CASSQTGSMNTEAFF
TRBJ2-7 | TRBV7-2 | 15 | NA | CASSSTGTGAYEQYF
TRBJ2-7 | TRBV19 | 15 | NA | CASSRGAGGYDEQYF
TRBJ1-5 | TRBV10-3 | 15 | NA | CAISESAGGNQPQHF
TRBJ1-3 | TRBV11-2 | 17 | NA | CASSRKRLGGTGNTIYF
TRBJ1-1 | TRBV15 | 14 | NA | CATSRARGWTEAFF
TRBJ1-5 | TRBV5-4 | 13 | few | CASSLDGGPPQHF
TRBJ2-1 | TRBV12-5 | 16 | once | CASGPSTGGPADEQFF
TRBJ2-7 | TRBV5-5 | 14 | NA | CASSFTQVPYEQYF
TRBJ2-7 | TRBV7-9 | 13 | NA | CASSATGNSEQYF
TRBJ2-7 | TRBV7-3 | 16 | NA | CASSLGGSGKPYEQYF
TRBJ2-7 | TRBV29-1 | 13 | NA | CSVVQGPYYEQYF
TRBJ2-3 | TRBV29-1 | 16 | NA | CSVEDLGGSSTDTQYF
TRBJ2-3 | TRBV7-9 | 13 | NA | CASSRRETDTQYF
TRBJ1-3 | TRBV5-1 | 16 | NA | CASSSGQRGSGNTIYF
TRBJ1-1 | TRBV7-9 | 13 | NA | CASSQPSNTEAFF
TRBJ2-7 | TRBV5-1 | 15 | NA | CASSLWGLDSYEQYF
TRBJ1-2 | TRBV6-9 | 13 | NA | CASRKELTGGYTF
TRBJ2-1 | TRBV15 | 15 | NA | CATSSGAGAYNEQFF
TRBJ1-2 | TRBV4-2 | 16 | NA | CASSRETFGQGFGYTF
TRBJ1-1 | TRBV20-1 | 11 | NA | CSASVNTETFF
TRBJ1-2 | TRBV27 | 15 | once | CASSPLSRGGDGYTF
TRBJ2-1 | TRBV2 | 15 | NA | CASSEPGQGENEQFF
TRBJ1-1 | TRBV12-5 | 14 | NA | CASVQQGVDTEAFF
TRBJ2-7 | TRBV18 | 15 | NA | CASSPPSGAPYEQYF